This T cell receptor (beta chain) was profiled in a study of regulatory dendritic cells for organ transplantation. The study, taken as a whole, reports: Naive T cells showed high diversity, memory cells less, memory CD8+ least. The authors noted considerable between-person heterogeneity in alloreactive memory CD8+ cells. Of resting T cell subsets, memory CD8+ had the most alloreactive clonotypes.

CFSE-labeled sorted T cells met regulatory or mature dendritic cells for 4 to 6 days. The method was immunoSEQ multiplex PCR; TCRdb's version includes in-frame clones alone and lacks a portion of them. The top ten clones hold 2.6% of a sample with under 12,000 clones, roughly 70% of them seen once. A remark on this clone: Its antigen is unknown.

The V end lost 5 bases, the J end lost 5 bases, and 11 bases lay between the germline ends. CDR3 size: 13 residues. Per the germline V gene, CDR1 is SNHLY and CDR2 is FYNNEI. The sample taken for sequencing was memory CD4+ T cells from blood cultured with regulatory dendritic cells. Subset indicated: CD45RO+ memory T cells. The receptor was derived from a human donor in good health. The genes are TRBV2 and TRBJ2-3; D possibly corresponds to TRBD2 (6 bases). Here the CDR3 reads CASSLTSGDTQYF. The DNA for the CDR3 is TGTGCCAGCAGTCTGACTAGTGGAGATACGCAGTATTTT.